This T cell receptor beta chain was sequenced during a study of control samples from healthy donors and cancer patients (dated by TCRdb to 2020 to 2021). On this clone: No antigen is known for it. Base-call qualities are not available, and no considerably larger clone is one nucleotide away.

The junction carries 8 bases between V and J, which are trimmed by 1 base and 6 bases respectively. The CDR3 runs 13 amino acids, cysteine and phenylalanine included. CDR3 DNA only is kept here, 39 bases in frame from base 1. The germline V gene encodes CDR1 SGHNT and CDR2 YYREEE (reference sequence). Libraries were prepared through the immunoSEQ multiplex PCR assay. In TCRdb, the immuneACCESS table is reduced to in-frame sequences with V and J assigned. These tables do not hold every clone; where another copy was compared, an unresolved V gene accounts for under half, and the others remain unexplained. The sample includes about 100,000 clones, with 88% observed a single time. 13% to 15% of the sample is in the top ten clones.

This clonotype was sampled from a man younger than 40 in good health. The rearranged segments are TRBV5-4 and TRBJ2-1; the D gene is unclear. The sample was blood. The DNA is TGTGCCAGCAGCTTGAAGGGTATCAATGAGCAGTTCTTC. Its protein is CASSLKGINEQFF.